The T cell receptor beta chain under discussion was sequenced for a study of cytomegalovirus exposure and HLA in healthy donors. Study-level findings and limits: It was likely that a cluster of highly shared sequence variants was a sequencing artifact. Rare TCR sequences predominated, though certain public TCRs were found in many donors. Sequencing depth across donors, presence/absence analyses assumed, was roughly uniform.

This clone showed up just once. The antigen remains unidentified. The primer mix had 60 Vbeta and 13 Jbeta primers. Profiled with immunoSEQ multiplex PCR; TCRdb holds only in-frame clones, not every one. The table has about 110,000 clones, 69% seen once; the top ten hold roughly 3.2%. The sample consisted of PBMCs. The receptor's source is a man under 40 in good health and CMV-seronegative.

CDR3 residues: CASSEETGGYEQYF. The CDR3 DNA follows: TGTGCCAGCAGTGAAGAGACAGGTGGATACGAGCAGTACTTC. This chain uses TRBV2 with TRBJ2-5; TRBD1 is a possible D gene (6 bases). The J call is uncertain, as TRBJ2-7 better fits the DNA end. The CDR3 consists of 14 residues. Looked up from germline, CDR1 is SNHLY and CDR2 is FYNNEI.